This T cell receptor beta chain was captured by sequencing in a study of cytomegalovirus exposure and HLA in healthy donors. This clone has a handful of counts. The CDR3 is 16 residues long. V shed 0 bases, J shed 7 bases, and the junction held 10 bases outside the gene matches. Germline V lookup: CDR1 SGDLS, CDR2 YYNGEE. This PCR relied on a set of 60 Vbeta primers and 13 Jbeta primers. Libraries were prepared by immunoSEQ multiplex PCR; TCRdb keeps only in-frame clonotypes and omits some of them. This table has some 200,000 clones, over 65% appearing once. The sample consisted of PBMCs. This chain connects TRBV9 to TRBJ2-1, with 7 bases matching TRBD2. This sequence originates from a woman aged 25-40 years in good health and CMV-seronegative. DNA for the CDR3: TGTGCCAGCAGCGTAGAAAGGGGACTATACGCAAATGAGCAGTTCTTC. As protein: CASSVERGLYANEQFF.